This is a list of T cell receptor beta chains from one sample in a study of Ad26.COV2.S vaccination and SARS-CoV-2 variants. TCRdb's table, derived via immunoSEQ multiplex PCR, lists solely in-frame clones and lacks some. The data contain roughly 400,000 clones, about nine tenths of them singletons. Sequencing used peripheral blood, obtained in a trial of Ad26.COV2.S vaccine versus placebo. Receptors originate from a person aged 18-65 years who received the Ad26.COV2.S COVID-19 vaccine or a placebo. Both conserved end residues are part of each CDR3. A D gene is named only where the DNA matches it firmly. The size field is filled for only some rows; it gives once, few, many or a size class.

V: TRBV11-2
J: TRBJ2-4
length: 12
D: NA
size: NA
CDR3: CASSLDSQIQYF
DNA: TGTGCCAGCAGCTTAGATAGTCAAATTCAGTACTTC

V: TRBV27
J: TRBJ2-2
length: 16
D: NA
size: NA
CDR3: CASSPDSGLNTGELFF
DNA: TGTGCCAGCAGTCCCGACTCAGGGCTCAACACCGGGGAGCTGTTTTTT

V: TRBV27
J: TRBJ1-1
length: 13
D: TRBD1
size: NA
CDR3: CASGQGGGTEAFF
DNA: TGTGCCAGCGGACAAGGGGGCGGCACTGAAGCTTTCTTT

V: TRBV7-3
J: TRBJ2-7
length: 14
D: NA
size: NA
CDR3: CASSLTRDSYEQYF
DNA: TGTGCCAGCAGCTTAACTAGGGACTCCTACGAGCAGTACTTC

V: TRBV6-1
J: TRBJ2-1
length: 16
D: NA
size: NA
CDR3: CASSDPFRVSYNEQFF
DNA: TGTGCCAGCAGTGACCCCTTTCGGGTCTCCTACAATGAGCAGTTCTTC

V: TRBV4-2
J: TRBJ2-5
length: 13
D: NA
size: once
CDR3: CASSQEAKETQYF
DNA: TGTGCCAGCAGCCAGGAAGCTAAAGAGACCCAGTACTTC

V: TRBV9
J: TRBJ2-7
length: 13
D: NA
size: NA
CDR3: CASSANEGYEQYF
DNA: TGTGCCAGCAGCGCTAACGAGGGGTACGAGCAGTACTTC

V: TRBV2
J: TRBJ1-3
length: 11
D: TRBD1
size: few
CDR3: CASRVRGPIYF
DNA: TGTGCCAGCAGGGTGAGGGGGCCCATATATTTT

V: TRBV2
J: TRBJ1-1
length: 13
D: NA
size: NA
CDR3: CASSGQGLTEAFF
DNA: TGTGCCAGCAGTGGCCAGGGACTCACTGAAGCTTTCTTT

V: TRBV7-8
J: TRBJ2-2
length: 11
D: NA
size: NA
CDR3: CASGMHGELFF
DNA: TGTGCCAGCGGAATGCACGGGGAGCTGTTTTTT

V: TRBV6-5
J: TRBJ2-1
length: 14
D: TRBD2
size: few
CDR3: CATQREANYNEQFF
DNA: TGTGCCACCCAGCGGGAGGCGAATTACAATGAGCAGTTCTTC

V: TRBV5-6
J: TRBJ1-1
length: 14
D: TRBD1
size: NA
CDR3: CASSPDRGNTEAFF
DNA: TGTGCCAGCAGCCCGGACAGGGGGAACACTGAAGCTTTCTTT

V: TRBV27
J: TRBJ1-5
length: 16
D: NA
size: NA
CDR3: CASSSLGTTINQPQHF
DNA: TGTGCCAGCAGTTCCCTTGGGACGACGATAAATCAGCCCCAGCATTTT

V: TRBV28
J: TRBJ1-5
length: 15
D: TRBD1
size: NA
CDR3: CASSLRGPSNQPQHF
DNA: TGTGCCAGCAGTCTTAGGGGGCCAAGCAATCAGCCCCAGCATTTT

V: TRBV19
J: TRBJ1-4
length: 14
D: NA
size: NA
CDR3: CASRPWTTNEKLFF
DNA: TGTGCCAGCCGCCCGTGGACAACTAATGAAAAACTGTTTTTT

V: TRBV5-1
J: TRBJ2-5
length: 14
D: TRBD1
size: few
CDR3: CASSPDRGRRTQYF
DNA: TGCGCCAGCAGCCCGGACAGGGGGCGAAGGACCCAGTACTTC

V: TRBV7-9
J: TRBJ2-5
length: 14
D: TRBD2
size: NA
CDR3: CASSLLAAQETQYF
DNA: TGTGCCAGCAGCCTACTAGCGGCACAAGAGACCCAGTACTTC

V: TRBV5-6
J: TRBJ1-3
length: 17
D: TRBD1
size: NA
CDR3: CASSLGYRGVSGNTIYF
DNA: TGTGCCAGCAGCTTGGGCTACAGGGGAGTGAGTGGAAACACCATATATTTT

V: TRBV5-1
J: TRBJ1-1
length: 14
D: NA
size: NA
CDR3: CASSLEWGETEAFF
DNA: TGCGCCAGCAGCTTGGAATGGGGGGAGACTGAAGCTTTCTTT

V: TRBV6-5
J: TRBJ1-4
length: 15
D: NA
size: NA
CDR3: CASSPIRSNNEKLFF
DNA: TGTGCCAGCAGCCCCATCCGTAGCAATAATGAAAAACTGTTTTTT

V: TRBV9
J: TRBJ2-6
length: 15
D: NA
size: NA
CDR3: CASSDGESGANVLTF
DNA: TGTGCCAGCAGCGACGGGGAATCTGGGGCCAACGTCCTGACTTTC

V: TRBV6-5
J: TRBJ2-1
length: 15
D: TRBD2
size: NA
CDR3: CASSFRLAAYNEQFF
DNA: TGTGCCAGCAGTTTCCGACTAGCCGCCTACAATGAGCAGTTCTTC

V: TRBV6-1
J: TRBJ1-4
length: 15
D: NA
size: NA
CDR3: CASSEEGATNEKLFF
DNA: TGTGCCAGCAGTGAGGAGGGGGCAACTAATGAAAAACTGTTTTTT

V: TRBV5-8
J: TRBJ2-3
length: 17
D: TRBD2
size: NA
CDR3: CASQTGTGTSGEDTQYF
DNA: TGTGCCAGCCAGACCGGGACCGGGACTAGCGGGGAGGATACGCAGTATTTT

V: TRBV5-1
J: TRBJ2-3
length: 13
D: NA
size: NA
CDR3: CASRPTVTDTQYF
DNA: TGCGCCAGCAGACCTACAGTCACAGATACGCAGTATTTT

V: TRBV28
J: TRBJ1-5
length: 14
D: TRBD1
size: NA
CDR3: CASSEQGNLQPQHF
DNA: TGTGCCAGCAGTGAACAGGGGAATCTTCAGCCCCAGCATTTT

V: TRBV4-1
J: TRBJ2-1
length: 16
D: NA
size: NA
CDR3: CASSPNIRSSYNEQFF
DNA: TGCGCCAGCAGCCCAAATATCAGGAGCTCCTACAATGAGCAGTTCTTC

V: TRBV3-1/TRBV3-2
J: TRBJ2-1
length: 13
D: NA
size: NA
CDR3: CASSLGLNNEQFF
DNA: TGTGCCAGCAGCCTCGGACTCAACAATGAGCAGTTCTTC

V: TRBV7-2
J: TRBJ1-2
length: 14
D: NA
size: NA
CDR3: CASSLGHPNYGYTF
DNA: TGTGCCAGCAGCTTAGGGCACCCTAACTATGGCTACACCTTC

V: TRBV19
J: TRBJ2-7
length: 16
D: TRBD2
size: NA
CDR3: CASSRIGPSGYYEQYF
DNA: TGTGCCAGTAGTAGGATCGGGCCTAGCGGATACTACGAGCAGTACTTC

V: TRBV29-1
J: TRBJ1-2
length: 13
D: NA
size: NA
CDR3: CSVASGPNYGYTF
DNA: TGCAGCGTTGCCTCCGGGCCCAACTATGGCTACACCTTC

V: TRBV2
J: TRBJ2-7
length: 14
D: TRBD2
size: NA
CDR3: CASTGTSGMGEQYF
DNA: TGTGCCAGCACCGGGACTAGCGGGATGGGCGAGCAGTACTTC

V: TRBV6-4
J: TRBJ2-1
length: 13
D: NA
size: NA
CDR3: CASSEDSNNEQFF
DNA: TGTGCCAGCAGTGAGGACTCCAACAATGAGCAGTTCTTC

V: TRBV27
J: TRBJ2-7
length: 13
D: TRBD2
size: NA
CDR3: CASRLAGTYEQYF
DNA: TGTGCCAGCAGACTAGCGGGAACCTACGAGCAGTACTTC

V: TRBV27
J: TRBJ2-6
length: 18
D: TRBD1
size: NA
CDR3: CASSPTGTALSGANVLTF
DNA: TGTGCCAGCAGCCCTACCGGGACAGCACTCTCTGGGGCCAACGTCCTGACTTTC